What follows is one T cell receptor (beta chain) and its context. Sequenced by immunoSEQ multiplex PCR; TCRdb stores in-frame clones only, minus some. The sample comprises about 83,000 clones, around 92% of which are singletons, and roughly 9% rests with the top ten. This sample stems from a study of OX40 agonist ivuxolimab in advanced cancers. Systemic immunosuppression or autoimmune disease history was grounds to exclude patients. Sampling of blood occurred at baseline, cycle 4 day 1, and cycle 7 day 1. The CDR3 covers 15 residues. Germline V CDR1 and CDR2: SGHRS, YFSETQ. V lost 0 bases and J lost 0, with 10 bases in between.

The sequence derives from an adult with an advanced solid tumor such as melanoma, head and neck, liver or kidney cancer. The gene calls are TRBV5-1 and TRBJ2-7, with a weak D call TRBD1 (6 bases). The sample was CD4+ or CD8+ T cells sorted from blood, taken in a trial of the OX40 agonist ivuxolimab. CDR3 sequence: CASSLEQGSSYEQYF. Here the CDR3 DNA reads TGCGCCAGCAGCTTGGAACAGGGTTCCTCCTACGAGCAGTACTTC.